The T cell receptor beta chain under discussion was sequenced for a study of shared clonotypes between healthy human individuals. Overall study findings and caveats: Estimated richness values were generally larger in naive subsets than in memory subsets. Sorted-subset sequencing, rarefaction showed, was incomplete despite large depth. In having few donors, the study represented limited genetic and exposure-history diversity.

With regard to this clone: Antigen specificity is unknown.

TCRdb's table, derived via immunoSEQ multiplex PCR, lists solely in-frame clones and lacks some. In the table there are some 2.1 million clones, over 85% of which are singletons. Germline V gene lookup returns CDR1 WSHSY and CDR2 SAAADI. CDR3 size: 13 residues. V gave up 6 bases and J gave up 6 bases, with 9 bases separating them. The chain employs TRBV10-2 and TRBJ1-6; D remains unclear. Sequences were obtained from naive CD4+ T cells sorted from blood. The subset here: CD45RA+ positively selected. The TCR originated in a man aged 18 to 29 in good health. The CDR3 bases are TGCGCCAGCAGAGGGCCCTTTAATTCACCCCTCCACTTT. This sequence encodes CASRGPFNSPLHF.